This T cell receptor beta chain was obtained from a study of HIV-infected patients and healthy controls. All unsorted peripheral T cells were captured because whole blood was used without fractionation. Alpha and beta constant-region primers primed reverse transcription of approximately 500 ng RNA. Alpha and beta chain libraries were made separately by chain-specific third strand synthesis with multiplexing indices. TCRdb re-called the 5' RACE reads with MiXCR, one entry per CDR3 protein. The sample holds approximately 22,000 distinct CDR3 sequences, under 9.5% seen once. The CDR3 has 13 residues. CDR1 is LNHDA, CDR2 SQIVND, per germline (reference sequence). V lost 7 bases and J 3 bases, leaving 12 bases between the germline ends. Ten or more counts support this clonotype.

Material for sequencing was blood. The chain couples TRBV19 to TRBJ1-1; D perhaps matches TRBD1 (6 bases). The origin of this receptor is an adult in good health. As DNA, the CDR3 is TGTGCCAGTACCGGGACATTGGACACTGAAGCTTTCTTT. Residues: CASTGTLDTEAFF.